This T cell receptor beta chain was recovered during a study of blood T cell repertoires in COVID-19. Study overall: Sites in the United States, Italy and Spain provided acute and convalescent COVID-19 samples. PBMCs, B-cell-depleted T cells, or T cells provided the cDNA or gDNA that made up the material.

Data came from immunoSEQ multiplex PCR; TCRdb stores just in-frame clones and leaves some out. Among 250,000 to 300,000 clones, 70% to 90% were seen once, and the ten largest hold approximately 4%. The source of this sequence is a man aged 18-30 years with active or convalescent COVID-19. The sequenced material came from peripheral blood.

The CDR3 sequence: CASSGAARSDGNTIYF. In nucleotides, the CDR3 is TGCGCCAGCAGCGGGGCCGCCCGGTCGGATGGAAACACCATATATTTT. V and J are TRBV5-1 and TRBJ1-3; tentative D call: TRBD1 (5 bases). This CDR3 has 16 residues. Looked up from germline, CDR1 is SGHRS and CDR2 is YFSETQ. With 4 bases removed from V and 3 bases from J, the gap between germline ends came to 17 bases.